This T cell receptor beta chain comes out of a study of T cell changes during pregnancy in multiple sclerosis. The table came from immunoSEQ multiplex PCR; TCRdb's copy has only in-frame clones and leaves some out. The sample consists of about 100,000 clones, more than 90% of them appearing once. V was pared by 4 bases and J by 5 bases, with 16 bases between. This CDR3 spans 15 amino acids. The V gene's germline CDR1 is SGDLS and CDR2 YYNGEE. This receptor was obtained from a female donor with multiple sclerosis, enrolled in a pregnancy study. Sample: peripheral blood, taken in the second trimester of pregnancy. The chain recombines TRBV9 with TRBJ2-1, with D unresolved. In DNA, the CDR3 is TGTGCCAGCAGCCCACCGACGGAGCCACACAATGAGCAGTTCTTC. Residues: CASSPPTEPHNEQFF. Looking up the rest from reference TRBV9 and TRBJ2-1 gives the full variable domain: DSGVTQTPKHLITATGQRVTLRCSPRSGDLSVYWYQQSLDQGLQFLIQYYNGEERAKGNILERFSAQQFPDLHSELNLSSLELGDSALYFCASSPPTEPHNEQFFGPGTRLTVL.